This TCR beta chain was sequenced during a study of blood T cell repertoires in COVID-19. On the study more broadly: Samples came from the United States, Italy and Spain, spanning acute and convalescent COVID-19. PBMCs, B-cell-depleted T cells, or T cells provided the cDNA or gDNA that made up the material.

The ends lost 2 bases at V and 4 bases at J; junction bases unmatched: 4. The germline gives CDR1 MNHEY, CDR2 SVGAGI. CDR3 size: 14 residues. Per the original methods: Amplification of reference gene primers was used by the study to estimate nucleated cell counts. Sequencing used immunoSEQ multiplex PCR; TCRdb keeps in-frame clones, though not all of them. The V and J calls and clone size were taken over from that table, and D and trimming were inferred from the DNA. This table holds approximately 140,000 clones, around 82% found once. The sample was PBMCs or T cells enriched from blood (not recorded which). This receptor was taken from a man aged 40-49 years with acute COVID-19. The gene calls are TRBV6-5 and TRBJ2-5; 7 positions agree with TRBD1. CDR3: CASSYVGGRETQYF. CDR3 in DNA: TGTGCCAGCAGTTACGTAGGGGGCAGAGAGACCCAGTACTTC.